The 18 T cell receptor beta chains below come from one sample, sequenced in a study of blood T cell repertoires in COVID-19. TCRdb's table, derived via immunoSEQ multiplex PCR, lists solely in-frame clones and lacks some. The sample includes hundreds of thousands of clones, 85% to 90% seen only once; the top ten take approximately 1.5%. Sample: PBMCs or T cells enriched from blood (not recorded which). The receptors originated from a woman aged 50 to 60 who had recovered from COVID-19.

The V gene is TRBV27, the J gene TRBJ2-7, with D maybe TRBD1 (5 bases). CDR1 MNHEY and CDR2 SMNVEV come from the germline V gene (reference sequence). The CDR3 runs to 13 residues. V shed 3 bases and J shed 3 bases, with 9 bases lying between them. The CDR3 here is CASSLGQVYEQYF. The CDR3 region has the DNA TGTGCCAGCAGTTTGGGGCAGGTCTACGAGCAGTACTTC.

The chain links TRBV5-1 to TRBJ2-7, with D possibly matching TRBD1 (5 bases). This CDR3 has 14 amino acids. The V end lost 2 bases, the J end lost 0 bases, and 9 bases lay between the germline ends. Germline loops: CDR1 SGHRS, CDR2 YFSETQ. The CDR3 here is CASSFDSVSYEQYF. The CDR3 nucleotides are TGCGCCAGCAGCTTTGACAGCGTCTCCTACGAGCAGTACTTC.

The chain couples TRBV11-2 to TRBJ2-3, with 9 positions matching TRBD2. The CDR3 loop spans 16 amino acids. The trim removed 6 bases at V and 2 bases at J, leaving 9 bases unmatched. The germline V gene has CDR1 SGHAT and CDR2 FQNNGV. CDR3 DNA: TGTGCCAGCAGAAAAAGGGCGGGAGGGGACACAGATACGCAGTATTTT. This encodes CASRKRAGGDTDTQYF.

This clone was seen only once. V and J are TRBV19 and TRBJ2-1; TRBD2 matches 8 bases. The V and J ends lost 4 bases and 14 bases, in that order; junction bases with no gene match: 10. The CDR3 is 13 residues long. Germline-derived CDR1 and CDR2 are LNHDA and SQIVND (reference sequence). The CDR3 loop reads CASSTHSGIPEFF. The CDR3 coding sequence is TGTGCCAGTAGTACACATAGCGGGATTCCGGAGTTCTTC.

V and J are TRBV29-1 and TRBJ1-1, with unresolved D. There are 13 residues in the CDR3. CDR1 SQVTM and CDR2 ANQGSEA come from the germline V gene. V lost 0 bases to trimming and J lost 1 base, with 6 bases between them. The CDR3 coding sequence is TGCAGCGTTGAAGACTATCGGAACACTGAAGCTTTCTTT. This sequence encodes CSVEDYRNTEAFF.

V is TRBV2 and J is TRBJ1-1, with TRBD1 matching 7 bases. The germline V gene has CDR1 SNHLY and CDR2 FYNNEI. V trimming: 7 bases; J trimming: 4 bases; junction bases outside the gene matches: 9. The CDR3 runs to 14 residues. The CDR3 DNA sequence: TGTGCCAGCAATTTCCAGGGGGATAGCACTGAAGCTTTCTTT. Amino acids: CASNFQGDSTEAFF.

The gene calls are TRBV28 and TRBJ2-3; TRBD1 aligns across 10 bases. The CDR3 runs to 16 residues. J was trimmed by 4 bases and V by 5 bases; bases with no gene match: 9. CDR1 MDHEN and CDR2 SYDVKM come from the germline V gene. CDR3 DNA: TGTGCCAGCAGTAACTCCGGGACAGGGGCCCCAGATACGCAGTATTTT. Encoded protein: CASSNSGTGAPDTQYF.

This clone was counted only a few times. The chain couples TRBV19 to TRBJ1-6, with a possible D match to TRBD1 (5 bases). The germline CDR1 and CDR2 sequences are LNHDA and SQIVND (reference sequence). V lost 8 bases, J lost 6 bases, and 17 bases lay in between. The CDR3 has 15 amino acids. The CDR3 DNA follows: TGTGCCAGTCGGATCCGACAGACGGTTAATTCACCCCTCCACTTT. This translates into CASRIRQTVNSPLHF.

V and J are TRBV7-6 and TRBJ2-7; the match to TRBD2 covers 8 bases. Unmatched junction bases numbered 15, after V lost 5 bases and J lost 6 bases. In germline, CDR1 is SGHVS, CDR2 FNYEAQ. There are 16 residues in the CDR3. In DNA, the CDR3 is TGTGCCAGCAGCCCCAATAGACTAGCGCCTGGCTCCGAGCAGTACTTC. Protein sequence: CASSPNRLAPGSEQYF.

The V gene is TRBV3-1 (or the pseudogene TRBV3-2), the J gene TRBJ2-1; D perhaps matches TRBD1 (5 bases). The CDR3 extends over 14 amino acids. CDR1 LGHDT and CDR2 YNNKEL come from the germline V gene (reference sequence). Trimming stripped 1 base from V and 7 bases from J, with 11 bases between. The CDR3: CASSQGGLLNEQFF. CDR3 nucleotides: TGTGCCAGCAGCCAAGGGGGCCTTTTGAATGAGCAGTTCTTC.

This chain connects TRBV5-5 to TRBJ2-7; weak D call: TRBD1 (5 bases). Trimming took off 4 bases at V and 2 bases at J, with 13 bases between the two ends. CDR3 length equals 14 residues. CDR1 and CDR2 from the germline V gene are SGHKS and YYEKEE (reference sequence). The CDR3 spells CASSKQGGPYEQYF. CDR3 sequence (DNA): TGTGCCAGCAGCAAGCAGGGTGGACCCTACGAGCAGTACTTC.

This chain uses TRBV7-2 with TRBJ1-4; 7 nucleotides line up with TRBD1. Losses at the gene ends were 2 bases for V and 6 bases for J; bases not matched to a gene: 3. CDR1 and CDR2 (germline): SGHTA, FQGNSA. CDR3 length: 14 residues. In DNA form, the CDR3 reads TGTGCCAGCAGCTTACAACAGGGGTATGAAAAACTGTTTTTT. It encodes CASSLQQGYEKLFF.

The rearrangement links TRBV21-1 to TRBJ1-1; the table's D call, TRBD1, was not checked against the DNA. TRBV21-1 is marked as a pseudogene. The length of the CDR3 is 16 residues. In DNA, the CDR3 is TGTGCCAGCAACCAACCCCAGGGGAGCACGAACACTGAAGCTTTCTTT. It specifies CASNQPQGSTNTEAFF.

This sequence joins TRBV28 and TRBJ1-1; D is perhaps TRBD1 (5 bases). The V and J ends lost 4 bases and 5 bases respectively, with 29 bases between them. The germline CDR1 and CDR2 sequences are MDHEN and SYDVKM. This CDR3 spans 19 amino acids. CDR3: CASSSPTRWGGEVGTEAFF. The CDR3 DNA is TGTGCCAGCAGTTCACCGACTCGGTGGGGGGGGGAAGTTGGAACTGAAGCTTTCTTT.

The chain couples TRBV7-3 to TRBJ2-1; TRBD2 agrees at 7 bases. The germline CDR1 and CDR2 sequences are SGHTA and FQGTGA. The CDR3 is 15 amino acids. The ends lost 2 bases at V and 4 bases at J; junction bases unmatched: 5. In DNA, the CDR3 is TGTGCCAGCAGCTTAGAGGGCGGGAGTTACAATGAGCAGTTCTTC. It encodes CASSLEGGSYNEQFF.

This clone was picked up a small number of times. V is TRBV27 and J is TRBJ1-6, with a weak D call TRBD1 (6 bases). Trimming shortened V by 5 bases and J by 5 bases, and 13 bases separated the two germline ends. The CDR3 is made up of 15 amino acids. The germline CDR1 and CDR2 sequences are MNHEY and SMNVEV (reference sequence). This CDR3 reads CASSNWDTNNSPLHF. For the CDR3, the DNA is TGTGCCAGCAGTAACTGGGACACCAATAATTCACCCCTCCACTTT.

This rearrangement joins TRBV28 to TRBJ1-5; TRBD1 aligns across 7 bases. Looked up from germline, CDR1 is MDHEN and CDR2 is SYDVKM. There are 18 residues in the CDR3. V trimming: 1 base; J trimming: 4 bases; junction bases outside the gene matches: 13. Written as DNA, the CDR3 is TGTGCCAGCAGTTTATTCAGTTTGACAGGGAAGAGGAATCAGCCCCAGCATTTT. This translates into CASSLFSLTGKRNQPQHF.

This rearrangement joins TRBV7-3 to TRBJ2-7, with 8 bases lining up with TRBD1. The germline V gene has CDR1 SGHTA and CDR2 FQGTGA. The CDR3 length is 14 residues. V gave up 8 bases and J gave up 1 base; unmatched junction bases: 7. The DNA for the CDR3 is TGTGCCAGCCCCTTCAGGGGGCCTTCCTACGAGCAGTACTTC. The encoded protein is CASPFRGPSYEQYF.